The T cell receptor (beta chain) under discussion was sequenced for a study of CD8 T cell repertoires and HIV-1 epitope variants. Whole-study context: Each of Twenty-five Gag and Nef epitope peptides stimulated a separate culture. Control wells had CMV/EBV/flu peptides, negative Ebola AY9, or no peptide. Whole-study findings and limits: Only beta chains were identified, marking proliferation to antigen, not function.

Profiled with immunoSEQ multiplex PCR; TCRdb holds only in-frame clones, not every one. The sample carries 95,000 or so clones, roughly four fifths recorded once. With regard to this clone: Its antigen remains unidentified.

From germline, CDR1 is MNHNS and CDR2 SASEGT. The V and J ends lost 5 bases and 1 base respectively, with 10 bases between them. There are 14 residues in the CDR3. J is TRBJ2-3 and V is TRBV6-1, with a weak D call TRBD2 (6 bases). The source is a male donor with HIV. Material for sequencing was uncultured baseline CD8+ T cells from peripheral blood mononuclear cells (PBMCs). Here the CDR3 reads CASSIGTGTDTQYF. CDR3 bases: TGTGCCAGCAGTATCGGGACTGGCACAGATACGCAGTATTTT.